The present T cell receptor (beta chain) was sequenced within a study of blood T cell repertoires in COVID-19. Study as a whole: Acute and convalescent COVID-19 specimens originated in the United States, Italy and Spain. The analysed material was cDNA or gDNA that came from T cells, B-cell-depleted T cells, or PBMCs.

Clones were read by immunoSEQ multiplex PCR, and TCRdb kept only the in-frame ones, dropping some. This table has some 250,000 clones, over 70% appearing once. V lost 0 bases and J 4 bases, leaving 10 bases between the germline ends. Germline-derived CDR1 and CDR2 are SGHRS and YFSETQ. This CDR3 comprises 14 residues. The receptor comes from an elderly man with acute or convalescent COVID-19. The sequencing sample was made of peripheral blood. V gene TRBV5-1 combines with J gene TRBJ1-1, with unresolved D. For the CDR3, the DNA is TGCGCCAGCAGCTTGGACCCCGCGCGCACTGAAGCTTTCTTT. It yields the protein CASSLDPARTEAFF.